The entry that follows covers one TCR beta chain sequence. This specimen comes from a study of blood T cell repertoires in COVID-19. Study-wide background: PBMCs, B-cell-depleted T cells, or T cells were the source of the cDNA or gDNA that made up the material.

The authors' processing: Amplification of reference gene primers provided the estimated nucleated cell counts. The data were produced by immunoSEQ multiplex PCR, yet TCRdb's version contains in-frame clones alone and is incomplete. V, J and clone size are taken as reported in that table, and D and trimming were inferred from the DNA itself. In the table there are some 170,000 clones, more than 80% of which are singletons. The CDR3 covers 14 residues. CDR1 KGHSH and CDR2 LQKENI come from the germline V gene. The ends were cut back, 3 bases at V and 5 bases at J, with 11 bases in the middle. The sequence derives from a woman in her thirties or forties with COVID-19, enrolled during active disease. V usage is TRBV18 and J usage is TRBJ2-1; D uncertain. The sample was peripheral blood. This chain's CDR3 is CASSPETRNNEQFF. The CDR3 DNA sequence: TGTGCCAGCTCACCCGAGACAAGGAACAATGAGCAGTTCTTC. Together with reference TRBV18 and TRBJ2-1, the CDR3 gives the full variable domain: NAGVMQNPRHLVRRRGQEARLRCSPMKGHSHVYWYRQLPEEGLKFMVYLQKENIIDESGMPKERFSAEFPKEGPSILRIQQVVRGDSAAYFCASSPETRNNEQFFGPGTRLTVL.